These T cell receptor beta chains were read from a single sample in a study of T cells in Graves' hyperthyroidism and ophthalmopathy. TCRdb passed the multiplex PCR reads through MiXCR, listing each CDR3 protein once. Of some 250,000 distinct CDR3 sequences in the sample, over 12% were seen once. Sequencing input: blood. These receptors were taken from a woman in her forties or fifties with Graves' hyperthyroidism that later progressed to Graves' ophthalmopathy. CDR3s include the opening cysteine and the closing phenylalanine or tryptophan. The D gene is left open where the match is weak. Clone size, where shown, is once, few, many, or a class for clones that have expanded.

V gene	D gene	clone size	J gene	CDR3 protein	CDR3 DNA
TRBV6-1	.	many	TRBJ2-7	CASSPKGSSEQYF	TGTGCCAGCAGCCCGAAAGGGTCAAGCGAGCAGTACTTC
TRBV28	.	many	TRBJ1-5	CASSLARGGEGQPQHF	TGTGCCAGCAGTTTAGCCCGGGGGGGGGAAGGTCAGCCCCAGCATTTT
TRBV27	.	many	TRBJ1-1	CASSLLGYTEAFF	TGTGCCAGCAGTTTGTTGGGGTATACTGAAGCTTTCTTT
TRBV6-2/TRBV6-3	TRBD1	few	TRBJ1-1	CASNSRQGNTEAFF	TGTGCCAGCAATTCACGACAGGGGAACACTGAAGCTTTCTTT
TRBV6-2/TRBV6-3	.	many	TRBJ2-1	CASSTPGLGSYNEQFF	TGTGCCAGCAGTACTCCCGGCCTGGGGTCCTACAATGAGCAGTTCTTC
TRBV2	.	many	TRBJ2-5	CASREREETQYF	TGTGCCAGCAGGGAGAGGGAGGAGACCCAGTACTTC
TRBV20-1	.	few	TRBJ2-2	CSARGLVREGRSGELFF	TGCAGTGCTAGAGGCCTAGTTCGGGAAGGGCGGTCCGGGGAGCTGTTTTTT
TRBV18	.	many	TRBJ2-3	CASSPSYASTDTQYF	TGTGCCAGCTCACCGTCGTACGCCAGCACAGATACGCAGTATTTT
TRBV24-1	TRBD1	many	TRBJ1-1	CATSSRDRGYSEAFF	TGTGCCACCAGTAGCCGGGACAGGGGGTACTCTGAAGCTTTCTTT
TRBV20-1	.	many	TRBJ2-7	CSARVGAGNFLAYEQYF	TGCAGTGCTAGAGTTGGGGCAGGGAACTTCCTCGCCTACGAGCAGTACTTC
TRBV20-1	.	few	TRBJ2-1	CSARELADNGQFF	TGCAGTGCTAGGGAATTGGCGGACAATGGGCAGTTCTTC
TRBV2	.	many	TRBJ2-5	CASGTSDRETQYF	TGTGCCAGCGGTACCTCGGATCGAGAGACCCAGTACTTC
TRBV27	.	many	TRBJ1-5	CASSSVSNQPQHF	TGTGCCAGCAGTTCCGTTAGCAATCAGCCCCAGCATTTT
TRBV27	.	many	TRBJ1-4	CASSFGGEVEKLFF	TGTGCCAGCAGTTTCGGGGGAGAGGTTGAAAAACTGTTTTTT
TRBV20-1	TRBD1	.	TRBJ2-7	CSTYGDSGYEQYF	TGCAGCACCTACGGGGACAGCGGCTACGAGCAGTACTTC
TRBV28	TRBD2	.	TRBJ2-1	CASRQAGGTYNEQFF	TGTGCCAGCAGACAAGCGGGAGGAACCTACAATGAGCAGTTCTTC
TRBV5-1	.	many	TRBJ2-3	CASSLGGDPSTDTQYF	TGCGCCAGCAGCTTAGGAGGGGACCCTAGCACAGATACGCAGTATTTT
TRBV20-1	.	many	TRBJ1-5	CSASGGQVGNQPQHF	TGCAGTGCTAGCGGGGGGCAGGTGGGCAATCAGCCCCAGCATTTT
TRBV20-1	TRBD1	.	TRBJ2-3	CSAIGDRADPDTQYF	TGCAGTGCTATTGGGGACAGGGCGGACCCAGATACGCAGTATTTT
TRBV7-9	TRBD1	many	TRBJ2-1	CASRPGQGYNEQFF	TGTGCCAGCAGGCCGGGACAGGGCTACAATGAGCAGTTCTTC
TRBV5-1	TRBD2	many	TRBJ2-7	CASSRGLADPSYEQYF	TGCGCCAGCAGCCGGGGACTAGCGGACCCATCCTACGAGCAGTACTTC
TRBV5-1	TRBD2	.	TRBJ2-1	CASSLGLAGGHEQFF	TGCGCCAGCAGCTTGGGGTTAGCGGGGGGTCATGAGCAGTTCTTC
TRBV20-1	.	many	TRBJ2-1	CSARKEPYNEQFF	TGCAGTGCTAGGAAAGAGCCCTACAATGAGCAGTTCTTC
TRBV29-1	.	.	TRBJ1-3	CSAVGGLSGNTIYF	TGCAGCGCCGTGGGGGGGCTCTCTGGAAACACCATATATTTT
TRBV3-1	.	many	TRBJ2-3	CASSRGEDTQYF	TGTGCCAGCAGCCGCGGGGAGGATACGCAGTATTTT
TRBV20-1	.	.	TRBJ1-1	CIVTQGAAGTEAFF	TGCATCGTTACCCAGGGAGCAGCGGGCACTGAAGCTTTCTTT
TRBV11-2	.	many	TRBJ1-4	CASSDPRGSTNEKLFF	TGTGCCAGCAGCGACCCGAGGGGTTCAACTAATGAAAAACTGTTTTTT
TRBV6-1	.	many	TRBJ1-2	CASSPQESYGYTF	TGTGCCAGCAGCCCACAGGAGAGCTATGGCTACACCTTC
TRBV29-1	.	many	TRBJ2-1	CSVGGRGEYNEQFF	TGCAGCGTTGGAGGCAGGGGGGAATACAATGAGCAGTTCTTC
TRBV20-1	TRBD2	many	TRBJ2-1	CSAPGLAGGPRNYNEQFF	TGCAGTGCTCCCGGACTAGCGGGAGGGCCTCGGAATTACAATGAGCAGTTCTTC
TRBV12-3/TRBV12-4	.	many	TRBJ1-5	CASSPPSAPQHF	TGTGCCAGCAGCCCACCCTCTGCGCCCCAGCATTTT
TRBV2	.	many	TRBJ2-5	CASMTGYQETQYF	TGTGCCAGCATGACTGGCTACCAAGAGACCCAGTACTTC
TRBV12-3/TRBV12-4	TRBD2	.	TRBJ2-7	CASSGSGRAYGQYF	TGTGCCAGCAGTGGGAGCGGGAGGGCCTACGGGCAGTACTTC
TRBV15	.	many	TRBJ1-6	CATWEAGDYNSPLHF	TGTGCCACTTGGGAAGCAGGGGATTATAATTCACCCCTCCACTTT
TRBV18	.	many	TRBJ2-1	CASSPAQGVAEQFF	TGTGCCAGCTCACCAGCGCAGGGTGTCGCTGAGCAGTTCTTC
TRBV30	.	few	TRBJ1-5	CAWSLVGGGWQEPQHF	TGTGCCTGGAGTCTGGTAGGGGGGGGCTGGCAAGAGCCCCAGCATTTT
TRBV7-9	.	few	TRBJ1-1	CASSLEVTGQPNTEAFF	TGTGCCAGCAGCTTAGAGGTTACGGGACAACCTAACACTGAAGCTTTCTTT
TRBV18	.	many	TRBJ1-1	CASSFDGTEAFF	TGTGCCAGCTCCTTTGACGGTACTGAAGCTTTCTTT
TRBV24-1	TRBD1	few	TRBJ1-2	CATSLGQGGGYTF	TGTGCCACCAGCCTCGGACAGGGAGGGGGCTACACCTTC
TRBV2	.	many	TRBJ1-1	CASSENGGVTEAFF	TGTGCCAGCAGTGAAAACGGAGGGGTCACTGAAGCTTTCTTT
TRBV2	TRBD1	many	TRBJ1-2	CASSDPTGQGGYTF	TGTGCCAGCAGTGACCCGACAGGGCAGGGAGGCTACACCTTC
TRBV20-1	.	many	TRBJ2-7	CSATFIRGAYEQYF	TGCAGTGCTACCTTTATTCGAGGGGCCTACGAGCAGTACTTC
TRBV6-5	TRBD2	many	TRBJ2-7	CASSYLDAGGTPYEQYF	TGTGCCAGCAGTTACCTGGATGCGGGAGGGACCCCCTACGAGCAGTACTTC
TRBV11-2	TRBD2	.	TRBJ2-2	CASNDLAGGEANTGELFF	TGTGCCAGCAACGATCTAGCGGGAGGGGAGGCGAACACCGGGGAGCTGTTTTTT
TRBV5-1	.	many	TRBJ2-3	CASSSTRGINTDTQYF	TGCGCCAGCAGCTCCACTAGGGGGATTAACACAGATACGCAGTATTTT
TRBV6-1	.	.	TRBJ1-4	CASMGIRAGATNEKLFF	TGTGCCAGCATGGGGATACGGGCAGGAGCAACTAATGAAAAACTGTTTTTT
TRBV6-1	.	many	TRBJ2-1	CASSQLGGDRDEQFF	TGTGCCAGCAGTCAGCTAGGGGGAGATAGGGATGAGCAGTTCTTC
TRBV10-1	.	few	TRBJ2-1	CASSETPRNEQFF	TGCGCCAGCAGTGAGACCCCTAGAAATGAGCAGTTCTTC
TRBV6-1	.	many	TRBJ1-5	CASSSYREGQPQHF	TGTGCCAGCAGTTCCTACAGGGAGGGTCAGCCCCAGCATTTT
TRBV5-5	.	many	TRBJ2-1	CASSSIKYNEQFF	TGTGCCAGCAGCAGTATTAAGTACAATGAGCAGTTCTTC
TRBV28	TRBD1	many	TRBJ2-7	CASSLADRGYEQYF	TGTGCCAGCAGCCTCGCGGACAGGGGCTACGAGCAGTACTTC
TRBV7-2	.	.	TRBJ1-1	CASTRRAAVLGGNTEAFF	TGTGCCAGCACCCGTAGGGCGGCAGTCCTGGGAGGGAACACTGAAGCTTTCTTT
TRBV14	.	many	TRBJ2-4	CASSQARGANIQYF	TGTGCCAGCAGCCAAGCCAGGGGCGCGAACATTCAGTACTTC
TRBV6-5	TRBD1	many	TRBJ2-7	CASSYVGTGPNEQYF	TGTGCCAGCAGTTACGTTGGGACAGGGCCGAACGAGCAGTACTTC
TRBV15	TRBD1	many	TRBJ2-7	CATSSRTGAPYEQYF	TGTGCCACCAGCAGCCGGACAGGGGCTCCCTACGAGCAGTACTTC
TRBV18	.	many	TRBJ1-6	CASSRAGGGINSPLHF	TGTGCCAGCTCAAGGGCCGGCGGGGGAATTAATTCACCCCTCCACTTT
TRBV9	.	many	TRBJ2-2	CASSRNRQAGGELFF	TGTGCCAGCAGCCGCAACCGACAGGCTGGAGGGGAGCTGTTTTTT
TRBV12-3/TRBV12-4	TRBD1	.	TRBJ1-2	CASTRTGGKNGYTF	TGTGCCAGCACCAGGACAGGGGGCAAGAATGGCTACACCTTC
TRBV6-1	TRBD2	many	TRBJ2-2	CASSGPAGEAGELFF	TGTGCCAGCAGTGGCCCAGCGGGAGAGGCCGGGGAGCTGTTTTTT